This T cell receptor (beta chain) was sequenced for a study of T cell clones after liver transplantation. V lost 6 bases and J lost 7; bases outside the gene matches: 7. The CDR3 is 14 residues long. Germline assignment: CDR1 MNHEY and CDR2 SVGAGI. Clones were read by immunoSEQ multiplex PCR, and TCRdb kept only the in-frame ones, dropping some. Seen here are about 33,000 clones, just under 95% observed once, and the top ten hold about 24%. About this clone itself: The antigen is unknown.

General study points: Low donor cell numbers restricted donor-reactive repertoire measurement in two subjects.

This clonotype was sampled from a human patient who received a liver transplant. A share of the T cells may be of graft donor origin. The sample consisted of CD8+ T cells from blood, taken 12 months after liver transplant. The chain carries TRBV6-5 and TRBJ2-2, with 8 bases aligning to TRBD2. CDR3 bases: TGTGCCAGCAGAATAGCGGGAATCGGCGGGGAGCTGTTTTTT. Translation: CASRIAGIGGELFF.